The 23 T cell receptor beta chains presented below share a single source sample, sequenced in a study of beta chain features in type 1 diabetes. Study findings and constraints: In every one of the four CD4+ subsets, TCRB CDR3s were moderately but significantly shorter in Type 1 diabetes patients.

Reverse transcription of all isolated RNA meant that expressed TCRB transcripts were sequenced. Assay used: immunoSEQ multiplex PCR; TCRdb lists only in-frame clones, some missing. Seen here are 300,000 to 400,000 clones, 13% observed once, and the top ten hold 0.013% to 0.015%. Antigen specificity for these receptors is unknown. Source material: naive CD4+ T cells from blood. Receptor source: a young woman with type 1 diabetes.

This clone was seen more than once but under ten times. This sequence joins TRBV29-1 and TRBJ1-1; possible D gene TRBD1, 6 bases. V lost 7 bases to trimming and J lost 1 base, with 16 bases between them. This CDR3 has 14 amino acids. The germline V gene encodes CDR1 SQVTM and CDR2 ANQGSEA. The CDR3 sequence is CSARGAGGNTEAFF. In DNA, the CDR3 is TGCAGCGCCCGGGGGGCAGGAGGGAACACTGAAGCTTTCTTT.

This clone has only a few counts. This chain connects TRBV27 to TRBJ2-7; TRBD1 matches at 8 bases. V shed 2 bases, J shed 1 base, and the junction held 1 base outside the gene matches. The CDR3 is 14 amino acids. The germline CDR1 and CDR2 sequences are MNHEY and SMNVEV (reference sequence). CDR3 bases: TGTGCCAGCAGTTTAGACAGGGGATCCTACGAGCAGTACTTC. The encoded protein is CASSLDRGSYEQYF.

This clone was counted only a few times. CDR3 bases: TGTGCCAGCAGTCCGACGGGATTCGAGTATGGCTACACCTTC. It is translated as CASSPTGFEYGYTF. V and J are TRBV6-6 and TRBJ1-2; D uncertain. CDR1 and CDR2 from the germline V gene are MNHNY and SVGAGI (reference sequence). The CDR3 runs 14 residues. V was cut by 5 bases and J by 5 bases, with 15 bases left in between.

The chain couples TRBV9 to TRBJ2-3; TRBD2 aligns across 10 bases. Germline CDR1 and CDR2: SGDLS and YYNGEE. V trimming: 3 bases; J trimming: 6 bases; junction bases outside the gene matches: 7. The CDR3 contains 15 residues. Written as DNA, the CDR3 is TGTGCCAGCAGCGCCGGAGCGGGAGGGACGGATACGCAGTATTTT. Translated, it gives CASSAGAGGTDTQYF.

The V gene is TRBV30, the J gene TRBJ2-3; D uncertain. Germline V CDR1 and CDR2: GTSNPN, SVGIG (reference sequence). Trimming took off 2 bases at V and 6 bases at J, with 9 bases between the two ends. The CDR3 is made up of 12 amino acids. The CDR3 DNA reads as TGTGCCTGGAGTATTCAGGCCGATACGCAGTATTTT. Amino acid sequence: CAWSIQADTQYF.

The chain joins TRBV15 to TRBJ2-4, with 7 nucleotides matching TRBD1. V was pared by 6 bases and J by 6 bases, with 14 bases of the junction left unmatched. CDR3 size: 16 residues. The germline gives CDR1 LNHNV, CDR2 YYDKDF (reference sequence). The CDR3 region is CATSQGVPAHRNIQYF. CDR3 in DNA: TGTGCCACCAGTCAGGGGGTCCCAGCCCACCGAAACATTCAGTACTTC.

This sequence joins TRBV4-2 and TRBJ2-7; 7 nucleotides align to TRBD1. CDR1 LGHNA and CDR2 YNFKEQ come from the germline V gene. V was clipped by 8 bases and J by 0 bases; unmatched bases: 13. This CDR3 is built from 16 residues. CDR3 loop: CASGRIGGRSSYEQYF. CDR3 bases: TGTGCCAGCGGAAGAATAGGGGGCCGGAGCTCCTACGAGCAGTACTTC.

The V call is TRBV9, the J call TRBJ2-2; 11 nucleotides match TRBD1. The germline V gene has CDR1 SGDLS and CDR2 YYNGEE. V lost 4 bases, J lost 5 bases, and 10 bases stayed unmatched. The CDR3 loop spans 17 amino acids. In DNA, the CDR3 is TGTGCCAGCAGCCCTCGCGGGGGACAGGGGGGAACCGGGGAGCTGTTTTTT. Its protein is CASSPRGGQGGTGELFF.

The chain is built from TRBV7-9 and TRBJ1-2, with TRBD1 matching 9 bases. CDR3 size: 16 residues. V lost 5 bases to trimming and J lost 6 bases; unmatched junction nucleotides: 13. CDR1 SEHNR and CDR2 FQNEAQ come from the germline V gene (reference sequence). The CDR3: CASSPQPTGGLDGYTF. The CDR3 nucleotides are TGTGCCAGCAGCCCCCAACCTACAGGGGGCCTTGATGGCTACACCTTC.

The rearrangement links TRBV28 to TRBJ1-1; 7 bases fit TRBD1. The junction had 14 bases not matched to a gene; V was cut back by 5 bases and J by 2 bases. Germline V gene data show CDR1 as MDHEN and CDR2 as SYDVKM. There are 17 residues in the CDR3. The CDR3 sequence: CASSPYQGGLFNTEAFF. As DNA, the CDR3 is TGTGCCAGCAGTCCTTATCAGGGGGGACTTTTTAACACTGAAGCTTTCTTT. The full variable domain, in which reference TRBV28 and TRBJ1-1 provide the parts outside the CDR3, is DVKVTQSSRYLVKRTGEKVFLECVQDMDHENMFWYRQDPGLGLRLIYFSYDVKMKEKGDIPEGYSVSREKKERFSLILESASTNQTSMYLCASSPYQGGLFNTEAFFGQGTRLTVV.

This clone was seen more than once but under ten times. The rearrangement links TRBV30 to TRBJ2-5; 8 positions agree with TRBD1. Germline values: CDR1 GTSNPN, CDR2 SVGIG (reference sequence). The CDR3 spans 13 residues. Trimming removed 5 bases from V and 2 bases from J; junction bases left unmatched: 4. CDR3 nucleotide sequence: TGTGCCTGGGACAGGGGCCGTCAAGAGACCCAGTACTTC. Translation: CAWDRGRQETQYF.

In this sample, this clone turned up a few times. The chain employs TRBV5-1 and TRBJ2-5; tentative D call: TRBD1 (5 bases). This CDR3 region has 14 residues. CDR1 and CDR2 from the germline V gene are SGHRS and YFSETQ. V dropped 0 bases and J dropped 0 bases, with 6 bases sitting between them. The CDR3 loop reads CASSLAGNQETQYF. In DNA, the CDR3 is TGCGCCAGCAGCTTGGCAGGGAACCAAGAGACCCAGTACTTC.

This clone occurred a few times. This chain uses TRBV5-1 with TRBJ2-3; TRBD1 agrees at 9 bases. The CDR3 contains 15 residues. The trim removed 5 bases at V and 5 bases at J, leaving 9 bases unmatched. Looked up from germline, CDR1 is SGHRS and CDR2 is YFSETQ. This chain's CDR3 is CASRVSGQGEDTQYF. The CDR3 nucleotides are TGCGCCAGCAGGGTTTCGGGACAGGGTGAAGATACGCAGTATTTT.

The J gene is TRBJ1-2, the V gene TRBV5-4, with D possibly being TRBD1 (6 bases). Trimming removed 4 bases at V and 2 bases at J, with 12 bases between. From germline, CDR1 is SGHNT and CDR2 YYREEE (reference sequence). CDR3 length equals 14 residues. CDR3 protein: CASSPYTGNYGYTF. The CDR3 nucleotides read TGTGCCAGCAGCCCCTATACAGGGAACTATGGCTACACCTTC.

V gene TRBV27 combines with J gene TRBJ1-1; D gene uncertain. The germline V and J ends were trimmed by 3 bases and 3 bases, with 11 bases remaining between them. CDR1 MNHEY and CDR2 SMNVEV come from the germline V gene (reference sequence). The CDR3 totals 14 residues. The CDR3 spells CASSFERGYTEAFF. The DNA for the CDR3 is TGTGCCAGCAGTTTTGAGCGCGGGTACACTGAAGCTTTCTTT.

Only a few counts were recorded for this clone. V gene TRBV27 combines with J gene TRBJ2-6, with a weak D call TRBD2 (6 bases). The CDR3 spans 16 residues. V dropped 6 bases and J dropped 0 bases, with 12 bases sitting between them. Germline lookup yields CDR1 MNHEY and CDR2 SMNVEV (reference sequence). CDR3 loop: CASRAGLISGANVLTF. CDR3 bases: TGTGCCAGCAGGGCGGGATTGATCTCTGGGGCCAACGTCCTGACTTTC.

This clone was seen a few times. For the CDR3, the DNA is TGTGCCAGCAGCCCCTCAATCAGGGATGGTGCAGCTTTCTTT. Protein product: CASSPSIRDGAAFF. The chain uses TRBV27 and TRBJ1-1; possibly TRBD1 for D (5 bases). The CDR3 has 14 amino acids. The V end was cut by 6 bases, the J end by 10 bases, with 21 bases between. Germline V gene lookup returns CDR1 MNHEY and CDR2 SMNVEV (reference sequence).

In this sample, this clone turned up a few times. The chain recombines TRBV7-9 with TRBJ2-7; 9 bases map to TRBD2. CDR1 is SEHNR and CDR2 is FQNEAQ in the germline V gene (reference sequence). With 3 bases clipped from V and 2 bases from J, the junction kept 5 bases outside the gene matches. The CDR3 runs to 15 residues. CDR3 amino acids: CASSLRGGATYEQYV. CDR3 in DNA: TGTGCCAGCAGCTTGCGGGGGGGGGCGACCTACGAGCAGTACGTC.

In this sample, this clone turned up a few times. The chain joins TRBV20-1 to TRBJ2-7; maybe TRBD1 (5 bases). Germline CDR1 and CDR2: DFQATT and SNEGSKA (reference sequence). This CDR3 has 10 amino acids. Trimming pared 5 bases from V and 4 bases from J, leaving 6 bases between. CDR3 residues: CSAQGYEQYF. The CDR3, as DNA: TGCAGTGCTCAGGGTTACGAGCAGTACTTC.

The sample holds a few counts of this clone. This chain links TRBV5-4 with TRBJ2-2; maybe TRBD2 (5 bases). Trimming left V 4 bases short and J 5 bases short, with 9 bases between. This CDR3 has 13 residues. Germline V gives CDR1 SGHNT, CDR2 YYREEE (reference sequence). In DNA form, the CDR3 reads TGTGCCAGCAGCCCTGGAGGTACCGGGGAGCTGTTTTTT. Protein: CASSPGGTGELFF.

This clone has only a few counts. The V call is TRBV18, the J call TRBJ2-3; D is perhaps TRBD2 (6 bases). The V gene lost 3 bases and the J gene lost 2 bases, with 12 bases spanning the gap. Looked up from germline, CDR1 is KGHSH and CDR2 is LQKENI. This CDR3 comprises 15 residues. The CDR3 nucleotides are TGTGCCAGCTCACCCGGGACTCCAGACACAGATACGCAGTATTTT. It translates to CASSPGTPDTDTQYF.

This clone showed up just a few times. This chain joins TRBV5-8 and TRBJ2-2, with 10 bases identical to TRBD1. Germline trimming cut 3 bases from V and 1 base from J; bases unmatched to any gene: 9. Germline-derived CDR1 and CDR2 are SGHTS and YDEGEE. CDR3 length: 18 residues. The CDR3 region is CASSSRQGAFQNTGELFF. The DNA of the CDR3 is TGTGCCAGCAGCTCCCGACAGGGGGCTTTTCAGAACACCGGGGAGCTGTTTTTT.

In its sample, this clone was seen a few times. CDR3 loop: CASGYDRSGETQYF. The CDR3 bases are TGTGCTAGTGGTTACGACAGAAGTGGTGAGACCCAGTACTTC. The chain has TRBV12-5 and TRBJ2-5; tentatively, D is TRBD1 (5 bases). The CDR3 has 14 amino acids. V lost 4 bases and J 5 bases, leaving 14 bases between the germline ends. CDR1 is LGHNT and CDR2 is FRNRAP in the germline V gene.